A selection of T cell receptor beta chains follows, all from one sample in a study of beta chain features in type 1 diabetes. Profiling relied on immunoSEQ multiplex PCR, and the TCRdb table lists in-frame clones only, not all of them. In the table there are 450,000 to 600,000 clones, roughly 30% of which are singletons. The source material was naive CD4+ T cells from blood. These receptors were collected from a man younger than 30 in good health. The CDR3 runs from the conserved cysteine through the conserved F or W. D genes are given only for firm matches. Clone size is stated in some rows and not others, as once, few, many or a class when expanded.

cdr3_aa | cdr3_nt | clone_size | d_call | j_call | v_call
CASSSVAGELFF | TGTGCCAGCAGTAGTGTGGCCGGGGAGCTGTTTTTT | - | - | TRBJ2-2 | TRBV7-2
CASRHSSGGIRETQYF | TGCGCCAGCAGACACTCTAGCGGAGGCATAAGGGAGACCCAGTACTTC | - | TRBD2 | TRBJ2-5 | TRBV4-1
CASSLRLALSYEQYF | TGTGCCAGCAGCCTCCGACTGGCCCTCTCCTACGAGCAGTACTTC | - | - | TRBJ2-7 | TRBV7-2
CASSLGIGPYEQYF | TGTGCCAGCAGCTTAGGTATAGGGCCCTACGAGCAGTACTTC | - | - | TRBJ2-7 | TRBV13
CASSPGVYNEQFF | TGCGCCAGCAGCCCGGGGGTTTACAATGAGCAGTTCTTC | - | - | TRBJ2-1 | TRBV5-1
CASSLALAYNEQFF | TGTGCCAGCAGCTTAGCTCTAGCTTACAATGAGCAGTTCTTC | few | - | TRBJ2-1 | TRBV11-2
CASSLRDTQYF | TGTGCCAGCAGCCTGAGAGATACGCAGTATTTT | few | - | TRBJ2-3 | TRBV11-3
CASSVQGGDTQYF | TGTGCCAGTAGCGTACAGGGAGGAGATACGCAGTATTTT | once | - | TRBJ2-3 | TRBV19
CASSRFGTGNEKLFF | TGTGCCAGCAGCCGCTTTGGGACAGGGAATGAAAAACTGTTTTTT | few | TRBD1 | TRBJ1-4 | TRBV14
CASSYGGQAYEQYF | TGTGCCAGCAGTTACGGGGGGCAGGCCTACGAGCAGTACTTC | - | - | TRBJ2-7 | TRBV6-5
CAWSFGWTEAFF | TGTGCCTGGAGCTTCGGGTGGACTGAAGCTTTCTTT | - | - | TRBJ1-1 | TRBV30
CASSLKSTNTGELFF | TGTGCCAGCAGCTTGAAGAGCACGAACACCGGGGAGCTGTTTTTT | few | - | TRBJ2-2 | TRBV5-4
CASSSAGFREQYF | TGCGCCAGCAGTTCAGCAGGGTTTCGCGAGCAGTACTTC | - | - | TRBJ2-7 | TRBV4-1
CASSPPSGRRSEQFF | TGTGCCAGCAGCCCCCCTAGCGGGAGACGGAGTGAGCAGTTCTTC | - | TRBD2 | TRBJ2-1 | TRBV13
CAIGGGYEQYF | TGTGCCATCGGCGGGGGATACGAGCAGTACTTC | - | TRBD2 | TRBJ2-7 | TRBV10-3
CASSERTTGHFDTQYF | TGTGCCAGCAGTGAGCGGACTACGGGGCACTTCGATACGCAGTATTTT | - | - | TRBJ2-3 | TRBV25-1
CASRDWGHNEQFF | TGTGCCAGCAGGGACTGGGGCCACAATGAGCAGTTCTTC | few | - | TRBJ2-1 | TRBV6-5
CAIGRLAGGNEQFF | TGTGCCATCGGAAGACTAGCGGGAGGCAATGAGCAGTTCTTC | - | TRBD2 | TRBJ2-1 | TRBV10-3
CASSLDRYEKLFF | TGTGCCAGCAGTTTGGACCGTTATGAAAAACTGTTTTTT | - | - | TRBJ1-4 | TRBV28
CASNGALTYEQYF | TGTGCCAGCAACGGGGCCTTAACCTACGAGCAGTACTTC | - | - | TRBJ2-7 | TRBV6-1
CASSFRGFYGYTF | TGTGCCAGCAGTTTTCGGGGGTTCTATGGCTACACCTTC | - | - | TRBJ1-2 | TRBV28
CASSQIGYGYTF | TGCGCCAGCAGCCAGATCGGGTATGGCTACACCTTC | few | - | TRBJ1-2 | TRBV5-1
CASSSSTDTQYF | TGTGCCAGCAGCTCCAGTACAGATACGCAGTATTTT | - | - | TRBJ2-3 | TRBV5-6